The T cell receptor (beta chain) described here comes from a study of beta chain features in type 1 diabetes (dated by TCRdb to the late 2010s). Regarding the study in general: Mean age, gender distribution, total cell number and subset yield were not different between patients and healthy donors. A total of roughly 100 million sorted cells were examined across all samples, and a strong correlation was observed between cell number per subset and RNA yield. In the study, recently diagnosed type 1 diabetes patients and matched healthy donors were compared on the TCRB repertoires of their sorted circulating CD4+ T cell subsets. Naive and central memory subsets were obtained from all 30 or so donors, but regulatory and stem cell-like memory subsets were isolated from only 8 patients and 8 healthy donors.

The CDR3 spans 14 residues, from the cysteine through the phenylalanine. Here the CDR3 DNA is all that survives: 42 bases in frame from base 1. Trimming costs V 2 bases and J 1 base, and their ends lie 8 bases apart. The germline V gene provides CDR1 SGHRS and CDR2 YFSETQ. Results the study describes overall, beyond this receptor: Shorter templates might be favored by PCR, yet because patient and control samples were amplified and corrected together, any such skew would affect both groups equally. Type 1 diabetes patients showed a moderate but significant shortening of TCRB CDR3 length in all four CD4+ subsets. Fewer insertions and more nucleotide deletions at VDJ recombination sites were observed in patients with type 1 diabetes, implying thymic rearrangement abnormalities. Naive, central memory and regulatory TCRB repertoires appeared to be more similar among patients than among healthy donors. Because cDNA rather than genomic DNA was sequenced, highly expressing activated cells could have been over-represented, although no difference in activation and CD3 levels was found between groups. Because the HLA sub-analyses included only small numbers of individuals, any influence of HLA type on TCRB rearrangement was left unresolved.

A single peripheral blood draw of 90 to 150 mL on average was collected from each donor into heparinised tubes. A BD FACSAria II was used to sort naive, central memory, regulatory and stem cell-like memory CD4+ T cells with a panel that included CD45RO, CCR7, CD25, CD127, CD95 and CD27. A purity above 98% was achieved for all sorted populations. PBMCs were separated immediately by Lymphoprep density gradient centrifugation and were stained directly, without being cultured. So that batch effects would be minimized, each experiment stained and sorted samples in pairs, pairing one healthy donor with one patient. Comments on this clone: The antigen it recognizes is unknown. No qualities accompany the bases; no much larger clone lies one base away. The identical CDR3 is also encoded by other nucleotide sequences in the sample.

The entire isolated RNA was reverse transcribed using the High Capacity cDNA Reverse Transcription Kit, and thus expressed TCRB transcripts were sequenced. Deep immunoSEQ sequencing was performed on naive, central memory and regulatory T cell samples, with an average of approximately 3.9 million total reads per sample. Sorted cells were lysed in RLT buffer and RNA was extracted with DNase-treated RNeasy Micro or Mini kits, depending on cell number. To prevent cross-contamination, every cell subset was processed on its own, while patient and healthy donor samples were processed together. The immunoSEQ multiplex PCR was used to amplify TCRB sequences from cDNA, yielding 87-bp fragments that span the CDR3 region. Sequencing of the amplicons was done on the Illumina HiSeq platform. The paper's processing steps were these. PCR bias was corrected computationally using synthetic template baselines, and reads within Hamming distance 2 were collapsed, with unmergeable singletons discarded. Reads were aligned against IMGT to assign V, D and J genes, CDR3 length and insertions or deletions at six rearrangement sites. Clonotype counts were normalized to sorted cell number within each subset before computing true diversity and Gini coefficients with the tcR R package. The overlap coefficient, calculated on TCRB nucleotide sequences, was used to measure repertoire sharing. Entries here come from immuneACCESS through TCRdb and include only in-frame sequences with V and J called. Some clones fail to appear in such tables; in the studies checked, an unresolved V gene covers under half of the shortfall, and the cause of the remainder is unknown. V, J and clone size were drawn from that table, and D and trimming were deduced from the DNA. The sample profile shows almost 350,000 clones; less than 9.5% of them were found once. The biggest ten clones account for roughly 0.44% of the sample.

Sequencing used central memory CD4+ T cells from blood. The rearrangement joined TRBV5-1 to TRBJ2-3; the D gene is unclear. The TCR comes from a woman between 18 and 29 years old in good health. The nucleotides are TGCGCCAGCAGCTTAGGGCTACGCACAGATACGCAGTATTTT. The translation is CASSLGLRTDTQYF. Joined to the reference TRBV5-1 and TRBJ2-3 proteins, this CDR3 gives the full variable domain: KAGVTQTPRYLIKTRGQQVTLSCSPISGHRSVSWYQQTPGQGLQFLFEYFSETQRNKGNFPGRFSGRQFSNSRSEMNVSTLELGDSALYLCASSLGLRTDTQYFGPGTRLTVL.